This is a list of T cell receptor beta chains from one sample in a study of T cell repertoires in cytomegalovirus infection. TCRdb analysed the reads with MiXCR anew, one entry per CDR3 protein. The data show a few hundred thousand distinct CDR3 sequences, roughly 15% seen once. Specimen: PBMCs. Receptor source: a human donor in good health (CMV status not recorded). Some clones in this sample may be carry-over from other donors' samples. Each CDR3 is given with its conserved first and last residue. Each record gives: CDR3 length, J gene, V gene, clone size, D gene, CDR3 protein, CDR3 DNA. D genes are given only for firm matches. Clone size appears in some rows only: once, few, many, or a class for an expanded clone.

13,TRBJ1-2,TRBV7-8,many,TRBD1,CASSRDRPYGYTF,TGTGCCAGCAGCCGGGACAGGCCCTATGGCTACACCTTC
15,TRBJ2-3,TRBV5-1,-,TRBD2,CASSPGLAGSDTQYF,TGCGCCAGCAGCCCGGGACTAGCGGGTTCAGATACGCAGTATTTT
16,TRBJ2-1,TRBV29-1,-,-,CSVSKRDMSSYNEQFF,TGCAGCGTTTCAAAGCGGGACATGAGCTCCTACAATGAGCAGTTCTTC
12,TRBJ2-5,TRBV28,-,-,CASSRTPETQYF,TGTGCCAGCAGCCGGACCCCGGAGACCCAGTACTTC
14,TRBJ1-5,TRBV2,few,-,CASSAAGVGQPQHF,TGTGCCAGCAGTGCAGCGGGGGTAGGCCAGCCCCAGCATTTT
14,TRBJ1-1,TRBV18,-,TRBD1,CASSSGGLGTEAFF,TGTGCCAGCTCCTCAGGGGGGTTGGGCACTGAAGCTTTCTTT
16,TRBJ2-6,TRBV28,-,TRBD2,CAGRLAGDSGANVLTF,TGTGCCGGTCGACTAGCGGGGGACTCTGGGGCCAACGTCCTGACTTTC
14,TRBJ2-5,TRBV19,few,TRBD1,CASTRDRRQETQYF,TGTGCCAGTACCCGGGACAGGCGACAAGAGACCCAGTACTTC
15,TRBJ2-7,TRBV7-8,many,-,CASSLARLSAGEQYF,TGTGCCAGCAGCTTAGCGCGACTATCCGCCGGGGAGCAGTACTTC
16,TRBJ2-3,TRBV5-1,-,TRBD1,CASSPGTGGSTDTQYF,TGCGCCAGCAGCCCCGGGACAGGGGGAAGCACAGATACGCAGTATTTT
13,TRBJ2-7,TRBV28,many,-,CASSPGDLYEQYF,TGTGCCAGCAGCCCCGGGGACCTCTACGAGCAGTACTTC
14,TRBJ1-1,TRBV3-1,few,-,CASSLRVRGTEAFF,TGTGCCAGCAGCCTCAGGGTAAGGGGCACTGAAGCTTTCTTT
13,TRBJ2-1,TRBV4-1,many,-,CASSPPLSHEQFF,TGCGCCAGCAGCCCCCCTTTGAGCCATGAGCAGTTCTTC
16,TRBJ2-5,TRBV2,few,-,CASSEATRASQETQYF,TGTGCCAGCAGTGAAGCGACACGGGCCAGCCAAGAGACCCAGTACTTC
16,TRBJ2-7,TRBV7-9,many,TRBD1,CASSLSVGQGRYEQYF,TGTGCCAGCAGCTTATCGGTGGGACAGGGGCGTTACGAGCAGTACTTC
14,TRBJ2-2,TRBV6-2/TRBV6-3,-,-,CASKGPSNTGELFF,TGTGCCAGCAAGGGGCCATCGAACACCGGGGAGCTGTTTTTT
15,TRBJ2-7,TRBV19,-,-,CASSLPDGGLHEQYF,TGTGCCAGTAGCCTTCCTGATGGGGGATTGCACGAGCAGTACTTC
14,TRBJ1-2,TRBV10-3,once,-,CAISDGPGYYGYTF,TGTGCCATCAGTGATGGGCCAGGGTACTATGGCTACACCTTC
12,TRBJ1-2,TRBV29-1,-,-,CSAPSGLDGYTF,TGCAGCGCCCCCTCAGGTCTAGATGGCTACACCTTC
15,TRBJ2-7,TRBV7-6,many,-,CASSPGPIPSYEQYF,TGTGCCAGCAGCCCCGGACCCATTCCCTCCTACGAGCAGTACTTC
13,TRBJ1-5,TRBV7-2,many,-,CASSLRLNQPQHF,TGTGCCAGCAGCTTGCGGCTCAATCAGCCCCAGCATTTT
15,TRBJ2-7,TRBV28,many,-,CASSSNRGGEDEQYF,TGTGCCAGCAGTTCCAACAGGGGTGGGGAGGACGAGCAGTACTTC
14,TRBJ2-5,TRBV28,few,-,CASSFSFGSETQYF,TGTGCCAGCAGTTTTAGCTTCGGCTCGGAGACCCAGTACTTC
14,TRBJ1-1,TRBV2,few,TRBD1,CASKSGQGDTEAFF,TGTGCCAGCAAAAGCGGACAGGGCGACACTGAAGCTTTCTTT
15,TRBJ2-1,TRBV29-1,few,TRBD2,CSVALTSGTYNEQFF,TGCAGCGTTGCTTTGACTAGCGGGACTTACAATGAGCAGTTCTTC
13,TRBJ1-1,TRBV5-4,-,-,CASSLALGSEAFF,TGTGCCAGCAGCTTGGCCTTGGGAAGTGAAGCTTTCTTT
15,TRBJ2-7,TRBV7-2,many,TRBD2,CASSFTSGPVYEQYF,TGTGCCAGCAGCTTCACTAGCGGGCCTGTCTACGAGCAGTACTTC
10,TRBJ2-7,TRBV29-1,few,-,CSVGSYEQYF,TGCAGCGTTGGTTCCTACGAGCAGTACTTC
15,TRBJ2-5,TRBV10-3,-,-,CAISPSQGGAETQYF,TGTGCCATCAGCCCGTCCCAGGGTGGCGCAGAGACCCAGTACTTC
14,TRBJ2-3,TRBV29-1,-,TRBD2,CSGRAGGGTDTQYF,TGCAGCGGACGAGCGGGGGGAGGCACAGATACGCAGTATTTT
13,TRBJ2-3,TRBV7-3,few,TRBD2,CASSSSGVDTQYF,TGTGCCAGCAGCTCAAGCGGGGTAGATACGCAGTATTTT
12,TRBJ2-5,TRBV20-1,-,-,CSPLTDGETQYF,TGCAGTCCCCTGACTGACGGAGAGACCCAGTACTTC